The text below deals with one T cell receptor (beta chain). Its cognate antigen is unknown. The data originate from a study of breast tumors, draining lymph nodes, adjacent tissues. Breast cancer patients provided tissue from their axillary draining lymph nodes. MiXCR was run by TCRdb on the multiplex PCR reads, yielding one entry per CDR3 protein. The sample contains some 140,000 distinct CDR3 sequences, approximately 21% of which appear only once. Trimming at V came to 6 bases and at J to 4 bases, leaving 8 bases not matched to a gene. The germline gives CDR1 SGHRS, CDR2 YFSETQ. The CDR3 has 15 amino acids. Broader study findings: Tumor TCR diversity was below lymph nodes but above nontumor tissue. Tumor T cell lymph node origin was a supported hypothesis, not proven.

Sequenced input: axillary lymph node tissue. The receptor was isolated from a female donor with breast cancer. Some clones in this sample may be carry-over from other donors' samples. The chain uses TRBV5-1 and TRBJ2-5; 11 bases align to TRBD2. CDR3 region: CASTILAGERETQYF. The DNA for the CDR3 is TGCGCCAGCACCATACTAGCGGGGGAAAGAGAGACCCAGTACTTC.